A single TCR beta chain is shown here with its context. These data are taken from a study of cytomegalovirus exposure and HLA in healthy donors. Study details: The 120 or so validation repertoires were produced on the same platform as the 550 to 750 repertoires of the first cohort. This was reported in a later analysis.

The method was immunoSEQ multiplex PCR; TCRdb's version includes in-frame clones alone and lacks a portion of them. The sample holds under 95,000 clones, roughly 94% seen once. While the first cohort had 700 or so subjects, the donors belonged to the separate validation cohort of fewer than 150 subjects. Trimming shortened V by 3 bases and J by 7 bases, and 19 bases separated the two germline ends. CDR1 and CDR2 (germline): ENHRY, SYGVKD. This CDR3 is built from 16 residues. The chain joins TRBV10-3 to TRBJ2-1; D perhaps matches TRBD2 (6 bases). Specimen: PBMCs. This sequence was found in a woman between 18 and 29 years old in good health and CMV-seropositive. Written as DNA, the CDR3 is TGTGCCATCAGTGAATATAACGGGGGTGAAGAGAATGAGCAGTTCTTC. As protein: CAISEYNGGEENEQFF.